These 25 T cell receptor beta chains originate from one sample sequenced in a study of T cells in Graves' hyperthyroidism and ophthalmopathy. The investigators amplified TCR beta CDR3 regions from RNA transcripts. HTBI primers drove first-round RT-PCR of the TCR CDR3. TCRdb independently ran MiXCR on the multiplex PCR reads; one entry per CDR3 protein. The sample yields roughly 740,000 distinct CDR3 sequences, 15% to 20% seen once. Sample: blood. Source of these receptors: a man between 18 and 35 years old with Graves' hyperthyroidism.

This CDR3 is CASRKSATRTGYYEQYF. The DNA of the CDR3 is TGTGCCAGTAGGAAATCGGCCACCAGGACAGGGTACTACGAGCAGTACTTC. V usage is TRBV19 and J usage is TRBJ2-7, with 8 nucleotides matching TRBD1. CDR1 and CDR2 from the germline V gene are LNHDA and SQIVND (reference sequence). V shed 6 bases, J shed 3 bases, and the junction held 16 bases outside the gene matches. This CDR3 is built from 17 residues.

The chain couples TRBV7-9 to TRBJ2-7; the D gene is possibly TRBD2 (5 bases). V was clipped by 5 bases and J by 4 bases, with 15 bases between them. This CDR3 comprises 14 residues. The germline CDR1 and CDR2 sequences are SEHNR and FQNEAQ (reference sequence). The CDR3 here is CASSQDYTVYEQYF. CDR3 DNA: TGTGCCAGCAGCCAAGACTATACAGTATACGAGCAGTACTTC.

The J gene is TRBJ1-6, the V gene TRBV28, with a tentative D call TRBD1 (5 bases). Germline V CDR1 and CDR2: MDHEN, SYDVKM. The V end lost 5 bases, the J end lost 0 bases, and 11 bases lay between the germline ends. The CDR3 extends over 16 amino acids. For the CDR3, the DNA is TGTGCCAGCAGTCCGACAGCTAGCTCCTATAATTCACCCCTCCACTTT. Its protein is CASSPTASSYNSPLHF.

A remark on this clonotype: Mismatch with germline at one junction end may stem from a read error. V is TRBV20-1 and J is TRBJ2-2, with a weak D call TRBD2 (5 bases). This CDR3 spans 16 amino acids. CDR1 and CDR2 (germline): DFQATT, SNEGSKA (reference sequence). The CDR3 sequence: CSARGSRGQDTGELFF. The CDR3 nucleotides read TGCAGTGCGAGAGGCAGTCGAGGGCAGGACACCGGGGAGCTGTTTTTT.

This clonotype was observed a few times. The chain links TRBV18 to TRBJ2-7; 12 bases align to TRBD2. Trimming removed 3 bases from V and 3 bases from J; junction bases left unmatched: 12. The V gene's germline CDR1 is KGHSH and CDR2 LQKENI. CDR3 size: 18 residues. Written as DNA, the CDR3 is TGTGCCAGCTCACCCGTTAGGCTAGCGGGAGGGCAAGGCTACGAGCAGTACTTC. Translation gives CASSPVRLAGGQGYEQYF.

This clonotype was recorded many times. The gene calls are TRBV18 and TRBJ2-7; unclear D gene. The CDR3 length is 13 residues. Trimming shortened V by 3 bases and J by 2 bases, and 8 bases separated the two germline ends. Germline CDR1 is KGHSH and CDR2 is LQKENI. The CDR3 is CASSPQMTYEQYF. The CDR3, as DNA: TGTGCCAGCTCACCGCAAATGACCTACGAGCAGTACTTC.

The chain carries TRBV20-1 and TRBJ2-7, with TRBD2 matching over 11 bases. Germline-derived CDR1 and CDR2 are DFQATT and SNEGSKA (reference sequence). V lost 5 bases, J lost 2 bases, and 8 bases stayed unmatched. The CDR3 consists of 15 residues. The CDR3 reads CSALLAGEVPYEQYF. In nucleotides, the CDR3 is TGCAGTGCTTTACTAGCGGGGGAGGTCCCCTACGAGCAGTACTTC.

In this sample, this clonotype turned up a few times. The rearrangement uses TRBV7-9 and TRBJ2-1, with TRBD2 identical over 12 bases. V was clipped by 6 bases and J by 7 bases; unmatched bases: 10. Germline V gives CDR1 SEHNR, CDR2 FQNEAQ (reference sequence). This CDR3 spans 16 amino acids. The CDR3 coding sequence is TGTGCCAGCAGTCATAGCACTAGCGGGAGGACGAATGAGCAGTTCTTC. It specifies CASSHSTSGRTNEQFF.

This clonotype was counted at least ten times. The gene calls are TRBV28 and TRBJ2-1; 8 nucleotides agree with TRBD1. In germline, CDR1 is MDHEN, CDR2 SYDVKM. J was trimmed by 5 bases and V by 4 bases; bases with no gene match: 4. This CDR3 is 14 amino acids long. The CDR3 region has the DNA TGTGCCAGCAGTTCGACGGACAGGGACAATGAGCAGTTCTTC. This codes for CASSSTDRDNEQFF.

V gene TRBV29-1 combines with J gene TRBJ2-1, with 9 nucleotides matching TRBD1. The CDR3 spans 13 residues. V was clipped by 6 bases and J by 9 bases; unmatched bases: 9. Germline loops: CDR1 SQVTM, CDR2 ANQGSEA. In DNA form, the CDR3 reads TGCAGCGTGCGGGACAGGGTATCCTCTGAGCAGTTCTTC. Its translation is CSVRDRVSSEQFF.

Turning to this clonotype: An end of the junction differs from the germline gene, which may be a read error. This rearrangement joins TRBV5-1 to TRBJ2-7; 7 nucleotides line up with TRBD1. Per germline, CDR1 SGHRS and CDR2 YFSETQ. This CDR3 is built from 16 residues. The CDR3 DNA reads TGCGTCAGCAGCCCATTAGACAGGGCTGTACTCTACGAGCAGTACTTC. This sequence encodes CVSSPLDRAVLYEQYF.

This clonotype was seen only a few times. The V and J genes are TRBV7-6 and TRBJ2-7, with 8 positions matching TRBD1. Germline V CDR1 and CDR2: SGHVS, FNYEAQ. This CDR3 has 15 amino acids. After removal of 1 base from V and 4 bases from J, the junction contained 6 bases not matched to a gene. CDR3 amino acids: CASSLVQGARYEQYF. The CDR3 DNA is TGTGCCAGCAGCTTAGTTCAGGGGGCTCGGTACGAGCAGTACTTC.

This chain connects TRBV7-2 to TRBJ1-2; the D is unclear. Looked up from germline, CDR1 is SGHTA and CDR2 is FQGNSA. This CDR3 region has 13 residues. Trimming took off 0 bases at V and 4 bases at J, with 6 bases between the two ends. The DNA of the CDR3 is TGTGCCAGCAGCTTAGCGATTATCTATGGCTACACCTTC. Translation gives CASSLAIIYGYTF.

This clonotype was seen ten or more times. The chain joins TRBV28 to TRBJ2-7, with TRBD2 matching 12 bases. Germline V lookup: CDR1 MDHEN, CDR2 SYDVKM. The length of the CDR3 is 16 residues. V lost 2 bases to trimming and J lost 5 bases; unmatched junction nucleotides: 7. The CDR3 DNA is TGTGCCAGCAGTTTAACCCGGACTAGCGGGAAGGACGAGCAGTACTTC. It codes for CASSLTRTSGKDEQYF.

This clonotype was observed at least ten times. V is TRBV28 and J is TRBJ2-1; 8 bases map to TRBD2. In germline, CDR1 is MDHEN, CDR2 SYDVKM. With 7 bases clipped from V and 8 bases from J, the junction kept 13 bases outside the gene matches. The CDR3 runs 15 residues. The CDR3: CASTLGTRARDEQFF. CDR3 coding DNA: TGTGCCAGCACCCTTGGGACTAGGGCTAGGGATGAGCAGTTCTTC.

V and J are TRBV20-1 and TRBJ2-5, with 10 bases that match TRBD1. The germline gives CDR1 DFQATT, CDR2 SNEGSKA (reference sequence). The CDR3 totals 17 residues. The J segment lost 5 bases and the V segment lost 0 bases, leaving 12 bases of the junction unmatched. The CDR3 loop is CSARDSFPTGGLETQYF. The DNA for the CDR3 is TGCAGTGCTAGAGATTCATTCCCGACAGGGGGCTTGGAGACCCAGTACTTC.

The CDR3 reads CASSLVGVSPNGYEQYF. The CDR3 nucleotides are TGTGCCAGCAGCTTAGTCGGAGTCTCCCCCAACGGTTACGAGCAGTACTTC. J is TRBJ2-7 and V is TRBV7-9; no firm D call. This CDR3 region has 17 residues. Trimming stripped 1 base from V and 4 bases from J, with 20 bases between. The germline gives CDR1 SEHNR, CDR2 FQNEAQ (reference sequence). The full variable domain, completed using reference TRBV7-9 and TRBJ2-7, is DTGVSQNPRHKITKRGQNVTFRCDPISEHNRLYWYRQTLGQGPEFLTYFQNEAQLEKSRLLSDRFSAERPKGSFSTLEIQRTEQGDSAMYLCASSLVGVSPNGYEQYFGPGTRLTVT.

The chain uses TRBV20-1 and TRBJ2-5; D gene uncertain. CDR3 length equals 15 residues. Germline lookup yields CDR1 DFQATT and CDR2 SNEGSKA (reference sequence). V was pared by 0 bases and J by 4 bases, with 15 bases between. CDR3 nucleotide sequence: TGCAGTGCTAGAGATAGGAAGATACCCCCAGAGACCCAGTACTTC. Its translation is CSARDRKIPPETQYF.

This clonotype was counted ten times or more. The chain has TRBV27 and TRBJ2-7; D may be TRBD1 (6 bases). Between the trimmed V and J ends, which lost 2 bases and 0 bases, there was a span of 17 bases. The CDR3 spans 17 residues. Germline V gene sequence: CDR1 MNHEY, CDR2 SMNVEV (reference sequence). The CDR3 loop is CASSLRFLGQSSYEQYF. DNA for the CDR3: TGTGCCAGCAGTTTAAGGTTCCTCGGACAGAGCTCCTACGAGCAGTACTTC.

This clonotype was seen ten or more times. The chain is built from TRBV6-5 and TRBJ1-4, with unresolved D. The CDR3 has 15 amino acids. The germline V gene encodes CDR1 MNHEY and CDR2 SVGAGI. Trimming left V 0 bases short and J 4 bases short, with 9 bases between. CDR3 in amino acids: CASSYSGGGNEKLFF. Here the CDR3 DNA reads TGTGCCAGCAGTTACTCGGGAGGCGGTAATGAAAAACTGTTTTTT.

This clonotype was counted only a few times. The chain has TRBV20-1 and TRBJ2-4, with D possibly called TRBD1 or TRBD2 (7 bases each). Germline loops: CDR1 DFQATT, CDR2 SNEGSKA (reference sequence). The CDR3 sequence is 15 residues long. V was cut by 0 bases and J by 6 bases, with 15 bases left in between. Here the CDR3 reads CSARDRLRGGNIQYF. CDR3 in DNA: TGCAGTGCTAGAGATCGCCTCAGGGGGGGAAACATTCAGTACTTC.

This clonotype was picked up one time. The rearrangement links TRBV28 to TRBJ2-4; TRBD2 agrees at 15 bases. Germline lookup yields CDR1 MDHEN and CDR2 SYDVKM. The CDR3 consists of 18 residues. Trimming removed 6 bases from V and 1 base from J; junction bases left unmatched: 7. The CDR3 region is CASSLGLAGGPAKNIQYF. The CDR3 nucleotides read TGTGCCAGCAGCTTAGGACTAGCGGGAGGGCCCGCCAAAAACATTCAGTACTTC.

This clonotype has ten or more counts. V and J are TRBV18 and TRBJ2-7; possibly TRBD1 for D (5 bases). The CDR3 has 17 amino acids. Looked up from germline, CDR1 is KGHSH and CDR2 is LQKENI. Trimming took off 3 bases at V and 2 bases at J, with 20 bases between the two ends. CDR3 region: CASSPPVGQGTTYEQYF. The CDR3 coding sequence is TGTGCCAGCTCACCCCCTGTAGGTCAGGGAACTACCTACGAGCAGTACTTC. The entire variable domain, with the rest obtained from reference TRBV18 and TRBJ2-7, is as follows: NAGVMQNPRHLVRRRGQEARLRCSPMKGHSHVYWYRQLPEEGLKFMVYLQKENIIDESGMPKERFSAEFPKEGPSILRIQQVVRGDSAAYFCASSPPVGQGTTYEQYFGPGTRLTVT.

This chain joins TRBV28 and TRBJ1-4; D unclear. Germline loops: CDR1 MDHEN, CDR2 SYDVKM. The CDR3 extends over 14 amino acids. Trimming removed 6 bases at V and 11 bases at J, with 19 bases between. The CDR3 nucleotides are TGTGCCAGCAGCACCCCCGCGACGAAGGAGAAACTGTTTTTT. It specifies CASSTPATKEKLFF.

V and J are TRBV15 and TRBJ1-6; unclear D gene. V lost 0 bases and J 0 bases, leaving 9 bases between the germline ends. CDR1 is LNHNV and CDR2 is YYDKDF in the germline V gene (reference sequence). This CDR3 is 17 amino acids long. CDR3 in amino acids: CATSRDWLPSYNSPLHF. In DNA form, the CDR3 reads TGTGCCACCAGCAGAGATTGGCTCCCCTCCTATAATTCACCCCTCCACTTT.